What follows are 10 T cell receptor beta chains derived from one specimen sequenced in a study of STAT5B mutations in CD4+ large granular lymphocyte leukemia. The repertoire was sequenced with immunoSEQ multiplex PCR; TCRdb's copy has only in-frame clones and lacks some. The sample has roughly 25,000 clones, just under 75% seen once; the top ten hold about 9.8%. Sequencing used CD4+ T cells from blood buffy coats. These receptors all come from a human donor in good health.

The genes are TRBV4-3 and TRBJ1-2; possibly TRBD1 for D (5 bases). CDR3 length: 13 amino acids. Trimming removed 0 bases at V and 5 bases at J, with 7 bases between. The germline V gene has CDR1 LGHNA and CDR2 YSLEER. The CDR3 loop is CASSQDRQYGYTF. CDR3 in DNA: TGCGCCAGCAGCCAAGATCGACAGTATGGCTACACCTTC.

The chain carries TRBV2 and TRBJ2-1, with TRBD2 matching over 8 bases. The CDR3 runs to 18 residues. V trimming: 7 bases; J trimming: 1 base; junction bases outside the gene matches: 15. Germline V gives CDR1 SNHLY, CDR2 FYNNEI. CDR3 sequence (DNA): TGTGCCAGCAACGGGGGGGAAATCTTTGCGGTATCCTACAATGAGCAGTTCTTC. Protein sequence: CASNGGEIFAVSYNEQFF. Drawing the rest from reference TRBV2 and TRBJ2-1, the complete variable domain is EPEVTQTPSHQVTQMGQEVILRCVPISNHLYFYWYRQILGQKVEFLVSFYNNEISEKSEIFDDQFSVERPDGSNFTLKIRSTKLEDSAMYFCASNGGEIFAVSYNEQFFGPGTRLTVL.

The chain uses TRBV7-2 and TRBJ1-1; possibly TRBD1 for D (6 bases). V was clipped by 2 bases and J by 1 base, with 11 bases between them. The CDR3 totals 15 residues. From germline, CDR1 is SGHTA and CDR2 FQGNSA. The CDR3, as DNA: TGTGCCAGCAGCTTACCCACAGGGACGAACACTGAAGCTTTCTTT. Its translation is CASSLPTGTNTEAFF.

The gene calls are TRBV7-3 and TRBJ2-1; D is perhaps TRBD2 (7 bases). Between the trimmed V and J ends, which lost 2 bases and 2 bases, there was a span of 10 bases. The germline gives CDR1 SGHTA, CDR2 FQGTGA. The CDR3 is 15 residues long. In nucleotides, the CDR3 is TGTGCCAGCAGCTTAGGGGGGGCAACCTACAATGAGCAGTTCTTC. Protein sequence: CASSLGGATYNEQFF.

The CDR3 DNA reads TGTGCCAGCAGTTTAAAATTCGGAGATTCACCCCTCCACTTT. It yields the protein CASSLKFGDSPLHF. The chain is built from TRBV27 and TRBJ1-6, with D unclear. With 2 bases removed from V and 8 bases from J, the gap between germline ends came to 10 bases. The CDR3 has 14 amino acids. The germline V gene has CDR1 MNHEY and CDR2 SMNVEV (reference sequence).

The chain uses TRBV27 and TRBJ2-1; 9 bases are shared with TRBD1. The V gene end was trimmed by 7 bases and the J gene end by 1 base; junction bases not matched to a gene: 2. Germline-derived CDR1 and CDR2 are MNHEY and SMNVEV (reference sequence). This CDR3 is 14 amino acids long. DNA for the CDR3: TGTGCCAGCAAGACAGGGGGGTCCTACAATGAGCAGTTCTTC. It codes for CASKTGGSYNEQFF.

This chain joins TRBV28 and TRBJ1-1, with a possible D match to TRBD1 (5 bases). The germline V and J ends were trimmed by 3 bases and 4 bases, with 15 bases remaining between them. The germline V gene encodes CDR1 MDHEN and CDR2 SYDVKM. The CDR3 extends over 15 amino acids. The CDR3 protein is CASSFPGRGRTEAFF. CDR3 coding DNA: TGTGCCAGCAGTTTCCCGGGGAGGGGCCGCACTGAAGCTTTCTTT.

The CDR3 bases are TGCGCCAGCAGCTTGGGTGGGCCCCGCGGGGGTAACACCGGGGAGCTGTTTTTT. This gives the protein CASSLGGPRGGNTGELFF. The rearrangement links TRBV5-1 to TRBJ2-2; 7 positions agree with TRBD2. The CDR3 has 18 residues. Per the germline V gene, CDR1 is SGHRS and CDR2 is YFSETQ. The trim removed 0 bases at V and 2 bases at J, leaving 10 bases unmatched.

This clone has just a few counts. The V gene is TRBV25-1, the J gene TRBJ1-4, with 10 bases fitting TRBD1. The J segment lost 7 bases and the V segment lost 4 bases, leaving 6 bases of the junction unmatched. Per the germline V gene, CDR1 is MGHDK and CDR2 is SYGVNS. The CDR3 is 15 amino acids. The CDR3 region is CASSGWTGGGEKLFF. The CDR3 DNA sequence: TGTGCCAGCAGTGGTTGGACAGGGGGGGGTGAAAAACTGTTTTTT.

The genes are TRBV2 and TRBJ2-3; possible D gene TRBD2, 6 bases. The germline CDR1 and CDR2 sequences are SNHLY and FYNNEI. This CDR3 has 15 residues. Trimming took 2 bases from V and 3 from J, leaving 12 bases between them. CDR3 loop: CASSEWGVGTDTQYF. The CDR3, as DNA: TGTGCCAGCAGTGAATGGGGGGTTGGGACAGATACGCAGTATTTT.